This TCR beta chain was sequenced for a study of neurological immune-mediated disorders. Study summary: Among the 35 or so patients with multiple sclerosis, some 30 were relapsing-remitting, while 3 were secondary progressive.

In its sample, this clonotype was seen many times. The method for making cDNA was 5'RACE, and it used 10-nucleotide random UMIs. One entry per CDR3 protein, called by TCRdb with MiXCR from the 5' RACE reads. The table includes around 60,000 distinct CDR3 sequences, 3% to 3.5% detected once. The CDR3 is 12 amino acids. Germline CDR1 SEHNR, CDR2 FQNEAQ (reference sequence). Trimming took 5 bases from V and 10 from J, leaving 12 bases between them. This receptor was obtained from a woman aged 55-69 years with multiple sclerosis. The chain links TRBV7-9 to TRBJ2-1; no definite D call. Material: PBMCs. CDR3 sequence: CASSPRWVEQFF. The CDR3 DNA sequence: TGTGCCAGCAGCCCTAGATGGGTCGAGCAGTTCTTC.